Presented here are 14 T cell receptor beta chains from one specimen sequenced in a study of T cells after yellow fever vaccination. Using its own MiXCR run on the 5' RACE reads, TCRdb lists one record per CDR3 protein. The sample holds 400,000 or so distinct CDR3 sequences, 18% seen once. Sequencing used PBMCs, obtained before the yellow fever booster vaccination. These receptors were collected from a young man who received the YFV17D yellow fever vaccine.

The rearrangement uses TRBV29-1 and TRBJ1-1, with unresolved D. Looked up from germline, CDR1 is SQVTM and CDR2 is ANQGSEA. Trimming shortened V by 4 bases and J by 6 bases, and 15 bases separated the two germline ends. The CDR3 runs to 13 residues. The CDR3 sequence is CSVAREESAEAFF. The CDR3 DNA reads TGCAGCGTTGCTCGGGAGGAAAGCGCTGAAGCTTTCTTT.

The J gene is TRBJ1-4, the V gene TRBV5-1; D may be TRBD1 (6 bases). V shed 0 bases and J shed 8 bases, with 11 bases lying between them. The CDR3 length is 14 residues. From germline, CDR1 is SGHRS and CDR2 YFSETQ. As DNA, the CDR3 is TGCGCCAGCAGCTTGGACCCAGGGGAAGAAAAACTGTTTTTT. This encodes CASSLDPGEEKLFF.

This clonotype was recorded a few times. The rearrangement uses TRBV7-2 and TRBJ2-6; possible D gene TRBD2, 5 bases. The CDR3 sequence is 15 residues long. Germline-derived CDR1 and CDR2 are SGHTA and FQGNSA. Trimming stripped 5 bases from V and 0 bases from J, with 8 bases between. In DNA form, the CDR3 reads TGTGCCAGCAGCAATCGGGACTCTGGGGCCAACGTCCTGACTTTC. Protein: CASSNRDSGANVLTF.

A few counts support this clonotype. This rearrangement joins TRBV24-1 to TRBJ2-2, with TRBD2 matching over 8 bases. V was pared by 4 bases and J by 6 bases, with 9 bases of the junction left unmatched. CDR1 and CDR2 (germline): KGHDR, SFDVKD. The length of the CDR3 is 16 residues. This chain's CDR3 is CATSDSGTRHPGELFF. The DNA for the CDR3 is TGTGCCACCAGTGACAGCGGGACTAGACATCCCGGGGAGCTGTTTTTT.

This chain connects TRBV4-3 to TRBJ1-5; D gene ambiguous. The V end was cut by 0 bases, the J end by 6 bases, with 12 bases between. The CDR3 covers 15 residues. The germline V gene encodes CDR1 LGHNA and CDR2 YSLEER. DNA for the CDR3: TGCGCCAGCAGCCAAGAACCCACAGACTCTCAGCCCCAGCATTTT. It codes for CASSQEPTDSQPQHF.

This chain uses TRBV11-1 with TRBJ1-1; D is uncertain. Trimming pared 10 bases from V and 1 base from J, leaving 13 bases between. Germline lookup yields CDR1 SGHAT and CDR2 FQDESV (reference sequence). The CDR3 covers 13 residues. For the CDR3, the DNA is TGTGCCACTGAGGAAGAAACGAACACTGAAGCTTTCTTT. Translating gives CATEEETNTEAFF.

This clonotype was seen only a few times. This chain links TRBV5-4 with TRBJ1-2; D gene uncertain. The germline gives CDR1 SGHNT, CDR2 YYREEE (reference sequence). The CDR3 sequence is 14 residues long. Trimming left V 0 bases short and J 3 bases short, with 9 bases between. The CDR3, as DNA: TGTGCCAGCAGCTTGGAAGGGAGCTACTATGGCTACACCTTC. It yields the protein CASSLEGSYYGYTF.

The gene calls are TRBV10-3 and TRBJ2-3; no firm D call. This CDR3 contains 14 residues. Germline lookup yields CDR1 ENHRY and CDR2 SYGVKD. Trimming stripped 5 bases from V and 3 bases from J, with 12 bases between. For the CDR3, the DNA is TGTGCCATCAGTTTCCAGCCTAGTACAGATACGCAGTATTTT. It yields the protein CAISFQPSTDTQYF.

This clonotype occurred a few times. The chain combines TRBV29-1 with TRBJ2-7; 11 bases align to TRBD1. This CDR3 contains 14 residues. V shed 4 bases, J shed 3 bases, and the junction held 5 bases outside the gene matches. Looked up from germline, CDR1 is SQVTM and CDR2 is ANQGSEA. This CDR3 is CSVAWGQGGYEQYF. The CDR3, as DNA: TGCAGCGTTGCATGGGGACAGGGGGGCTACGAGCAGTACTTC.

This clonotype was observed a handful of times. The chain couples TRBV6-6 to TRBJ1-3; D gene unclear. The CDR3 sequence is 16 residues long. Deletions cut 2 bases from V and 2 bases from J, with 13 bases between. Germline V gives CDR1 MNHNY, CDR2 SVGAGI (reference sequence). CDR3: CASSYRGKRAGNTIYF. In nucleotides, the CDR3 is TGTGCCAGCAGTTACCGAGGGAAGAGGGCTGGAAACACCATATATTTT.

The chain couples TRBV6-2 or TRBV6-3 to TRBJ2-1; 10 nucleotides line up with TRBD1. The CDR3 sequence is 15 residues long. Per the germline V gene, CDR1 is MNHEY and CDR2 is SVGEGT. J lost 6 bases, V lost 2 bases, and 4 bases had no gene match. The CDR3 sequence: CASSYRDRGRNEQFF. The CDR3 nucleotides are TGTGCCAGCAGTTACCGGGACAGGGGACGCAATGAGCAGTTCTTC.

This clonotype has only a few counts. The chain recombines TRBV9 with TRBJ2-5; 7 bases match TRBD1. With V trimmed by 1 base and J by 1 base, 4 bases remained unmatched. This CDR3 is built from 15 residues. The germline V gene has CDR1 SGDLS and CDR2 YYNGEE. The CDR3 protein is CASSVTGQLQETQYF. Written as DNA, the CDR3 is TGTGCCAGCAGCGTAACGGGACAGCTCCAAGAGACCCAGTACTTC.

The chain recombines TRBV20-1 with TRBJ1-5; TRBD1 might be the D (5 bases). Trimming removed 7 bases at V and 1 base at J, with 14 bases between. CDR1 and CDR2 (germline): DFQATT, SNEGSKA (reference sequence). This CDR3 spans 14 amino acids. The CDR3, as DNA: TGCAGTGGTATCCGGGGGGGGAGCAATCAGCCCCAGCATTTT. Its translation: CSGIRGGSNQPQHF.

Details on this clonotype: This could be a read error, since a much larger clone is one nucleotide away. The chain has TRBV7-2 and TRBJ2-1; unclear D gene. This CDR3 has 11 residues. Germline lookup yields CDR1 SGHTA and CDR2 FQGNSA. This chain's CDR3 is CSSSFLYEQFF. The DNA of the CDR3 is TGTTCCAGCAGCTTTCTGTACGAGCAGTTCTTC.